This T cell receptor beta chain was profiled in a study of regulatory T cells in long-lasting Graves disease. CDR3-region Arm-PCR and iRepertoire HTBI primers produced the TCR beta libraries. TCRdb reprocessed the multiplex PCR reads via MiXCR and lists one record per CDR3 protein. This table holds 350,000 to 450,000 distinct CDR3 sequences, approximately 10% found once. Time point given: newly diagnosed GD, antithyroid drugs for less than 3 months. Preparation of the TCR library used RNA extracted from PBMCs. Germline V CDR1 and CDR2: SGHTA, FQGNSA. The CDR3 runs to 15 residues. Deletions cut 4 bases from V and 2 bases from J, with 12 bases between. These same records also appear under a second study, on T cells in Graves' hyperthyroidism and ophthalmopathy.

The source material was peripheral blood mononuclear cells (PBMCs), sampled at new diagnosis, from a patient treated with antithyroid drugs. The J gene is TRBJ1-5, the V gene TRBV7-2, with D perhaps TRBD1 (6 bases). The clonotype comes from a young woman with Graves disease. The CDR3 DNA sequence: TGTGCCAGCAGCTCACCCAGACAGGGCAATCAGCCCCAGCATTTT. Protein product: CASSSPRQGNQPQHF.